The 4 T cell receptor beta chains reported below all come from one sample, sequenced in a study of identifying expanded T cells in peripheral blood. The repertoire was sequenced with immunoSEQ multiplex PCR; TCRdb's copy has only in-frame clones and lacks some. The profile shows roughly 100,000 clones, about nine tenths of them singletons. What was sequenced was blood. These receptors all stem from a person aged 18-70 years in good health.

The chain employs TRBV6-5 and TRBJ2-2, with 9 bases aligning to TRBD1. This CDR3 contains 15 residues. The germline gives CDR1 MNHEY, CDR2 SVGAGI. The V and J ends lost 5 bases and 3 bases, in that order; junction bases with no gene match: 4. The DNA for the CDR3 is TGTGCCAGCAGTAGACGACAGGGGGACACCGGGGAGCTGTTTTTT. Its protein is CASSRRQGDTGELFF.

This chain connects TRBV4-1 to TRBJ1-4; D remains unclear. CDR1 and CDR2 (germline): MGHRA, YSYEKL. The CDR3 covers 16 residues. V was cut by 1 base and J by 2 bases, with 11 bases left in between. CDR3: CASSQVADPTNEKLFF. CDR3 bases: TGCGCCAGCAGCCAAGTGGCAGATCCGACTAATGAAAAACTGTTTTTT.

This chain connects TRBV27 to TRBJ1-1, with a tentative D call TRBD1 (5 bases). From germline, CDR1 is MNHEY and CDR2 SMNVEV (reference sequence). The V end lost 3 bases, the J end lost 8 bases, and 16 bases lay between the germline ends. CDR3 size: 14 residues. In DNA, the CDR3 is TGTGCCAGCAGTTTTAATCACGTAGCAGGGGAAGCTTTCTTT. Amino acid sequence: CASSFNHVAGEAFF.

The chain joins TRBV11-3 to TRBJ2-1; 7 positions agree with TRBD2. With 5 bases clipped from V and 6 bases from J, the junction kept 4 bases outside the gene matches. The length of the CDR3 is 13 residues. Germline V gene lookup returns CDR1 SGHNT and CDR2 YENEEA. CDR3 protein: CASSPSGGNEQFF. The CDR3 nucleotides are TGTGCCAGCAGCCCGTCGGGGGGCAATGAGCAGTTCTTC.